This entry features one TCR beta chain sequence. The sample comes from a study of blood T cell repertoires in COVID-19. Clones were read by immunoSEQ multiplex PCR, and TCRdb kept only the in-frame ones, dropping some. The data contain roughly 82,000 clones, 90% of them seen just once; the ten biggest clones take up 0.95% to 1.3%. V was cut by 3 bases and J by 5 bases, with 5 bases left in between. Germline V gene sequence: CDR1 KGHSH, CDR2 LQKENI. CDR3 length equals 11 residues. This clonotype was sampled from a woman in her fifties or sixties in a cohort sampled during active COVID-19. The sequencing sample was made of peripheral blood. The chain couples TRBV18 to TRBJ2-7; D remains unclear. CDR3 amino acids: CASSPENEQYF. In nucleotides, the CDR3 is TGTGCCAGCTCACCGGAGAACGAGCAGTACTTC.